These T cell receptor beta chains were read from a single sample in a study of post-analysis software for immune sequencing data. TCRdb called the PCR reads again in MiXCR, with one record for every CDR3 protein. The sample consists of roughly 800,000 distinct CDR3 sequences, 25% to 30% of them appearing once. Sequenced sample: blood. The source of these receptors is a girl aged 5-17 years with multiple sclerosis. CDR3s include the opening cysteine and the closing phenylalanine or tryptophan. The D gene is left open where the match is weak. The size entry is marked missing in some rows and otherwise reads once, few, many or a size class.

j_call	clone_size	d_call	v_call	cdr3_aa	cdr3_nt
TRBJ2-1	-	TRBD2	TRBV29-1	CSAVLGTTNNEQFF	TGCAGCGCCGTGCTAGGGACTACTAACAATGAGCAGTTCTTC
TRBJ1-6	-	-	TRBV10-3	CAISPDFNSPLHF	TGTGCCATCAGTCCCGATTTCAATTCACCCCTCCACTTT
TRBJ2-7	-	-	TRBV28	CASRQGGTYEQYF	TGTGCCAGCAGGCAGGGGGGCACCTACGAGCAGTACTTC
TRBJ2-1	few	-	TRBV28	CASSASMSSYNEQFF	TGTGCCAGCAGTGCATCCATGAGCTCCTACAATGAGCAGTTCTTC
TRBJ1-5	few	-	TRBV5-1	CASSLGPGVDNQPQHF	TGCGCCAGCAGCTTGGGGCCCGGGGTCGACAATCAGCCCCAGCATTTT
TRBJ2-3	few	TRBD2	TRBV11-2	CASSLISRGKSDTQYF	TGTGCCAGCAGCTTAATATCGCGGGGGAAGTCAGATACGCAGTATTTT
TRBJ2-5	-	-	TRBV5-5	CASSFGGGAETQYF	TGTGCCAGCAGCTTCGGAGGGGGCGCGGAGACCCAGTACTTC
TRBJ2-5	few	TRBD2	TRBV12-3/TRBV12-4	CASSSGTSGRAKKHYAQYF	TGTGCCAGCAGTTCCGGGACTAGCGGGAGGGCGAAGAAACACTACGCGCAGTACTTC
TRBJ2-3	-	TRBD2	TRBV11-3	CASSRSSGGAADTQYF	TGTGCCAGCAGCCGTTCTAGCGGGGGGGCCGCAGATACGCAGTATTTT
TRBJ2-5	-	-	TRBV20-1	CSASTRGNQYF	TGCAGTGCCAGCACCCGGGGGAATCAGTACTTC
TRBJ2-5	-	TRBD2	TRBV29-1	CSVDASGRSETQYF	TGCAGCGTTGATGCTAGCGGGAGATCGGAGACCCAGTACTTC
TRBJ2-3	-	-	TRBV6-6	CAAERTNPADTQYF	TGTGCCGCCGAACGTACAAACCCAGCAGATACGCAGTATTTT
TRBJ2-1	few	-	TRBV7-2	CASSRLEAEQFF	TGTGCCAGCAGCCGACTCGAGGCTGAGCAGTTCTTC
TRBJ1-2	-	-	TRBV7-2	CASSLPPDVGGYTF	TGTGCCAGCAGCCTCCCACCGGACGTGGGGGGCTACACCTTC
TRBJ2-1	-	TRBD2	TRBV18	CASSLSGSQYNEQFF	TGTGCCAGCTCACTTAGCGGGAGTCAATACAATGAGCAGTTCTTC
TRBJ2-1	few	-	TRBV28	CASSARSNSYNEQFF	TGTGCCAGCAGTGCTAGATCGAACTCCTACAATGAGCAGTTCTTC
TRBJ2-3	-	-	TRBV5-1	CASSLSITDTQYF	TGCGCCAGCAGCTTGTCCATCACAGATACGCAGTATTTT
TRBJ2-1	-	-	TRBV19	CASSSVGYNEQFF	TGTGCCAGTAGCTCCGTTGGCTACAATGAGCAGTTCTTC
TRBJ2-3	-	-	TRBV2	CASINRGPDTQYF	TGTGCCAGCATCAATCGGGGTCCAGATACGCAGTATTTT
TRBJ1-2	-	-	TRBV4-1	CASSQDRGAANYGYTF	TGCGCCAGCAGCCAAGATCGAGGAGCTGCTAACTATGGCTACACCTTC
TRBJ1-5	-	-	TRBV6-1	CASSASQPQHF	TGTGCCAGCAGTGCCAGTCAGCCCCAGCATTTT
TRBJ1-2	few	-	TRBV15	CATSLIGRGEDYGYTF	TGTGCCACCAGCCTGATCGGGCGGGGTGAAGACTATGGCTACACCTTC
TRBJ2-3	-	-	TRBV6-6	CASSYSNPRSTDTQYF	TGTGCCAGCAGTTACTCGAATCCACGTAGCACAGATACGCAGTATTTT
TRBJ2-1	few	TRBD2	TRBV20-1	CSARGGLAGGAYNEQFF	TGCAGTGCTAGAGGGGGACTAGCGGGAGGGGCCTACAATGAGCAGTTCTTC
TRBJ2-1	few	-	TRBV20-1	CSARLNSYNEQFF	TGCAGTGCTAGACTTAACTCCTACAATGAGCAGTTCTTC
TRBJ1-1	few	-	TRBV4-2	CASSRNNRTDTEAFF	TGTGCCAGCAGCCGAAATAACAGAACGGACACTGAAGCTTTCTTT
TRBJ2-4	-	-	TRBV5-1	CASSLKDPQGHIQYF	TGCGCCAGCAGCTTGAAGGACCCCCAGGGCCACATTCAGTACTTC
TRBJ2-2	-	TRBD1	TRBV20-1	CSAKIPGQGHTGELFF	TGCAGTGCTAAAATACCGGGACAGGGCCACACCGGGGAGCTGTTTTTT
TRBJ2-3	many	-	TRBV20-1	CSAGGGTARTDTQYF	TGCAGCGCCGGAGGGGGGACCGCCCGCACAGATACGCAGTATTTT
TRBJ2-3	-	TRBD2	TRBV29-1	CSVEFSGLTDTQYF	TGCAGCGTTGAATTTAGCGGGCTCACAGATACGCAGTATTTT
TRBJ2-1	few	TRBD2	TRBV5-1	CASSLLSGGLNEQFF	TGCGCCAGCAGCCTGCTTAGCGGGGGGTTGAATGAGCAGTTCTTC
TRBJ2-7	few	-	TRBV11-2	CASSPPGTVSYEQYF	TGTGCCAGCAGCCCACCGGGGACGGTCTCCTACGAGCAGTACTTC
TRBJ1-5	-	-	TRBV7-9	CASSNEGGNQPQHF	TGTGCCAGCAGCAACGAGGGGGGGAATCAGCCCCAGCATTTT
TRBJ2-5	few	TRBD2	TRBV20-1	CSAAVPPLGLAGQETQYF	TGCAGTGCGGCCGTACCACCCCTAGGACTAGCGGGCCAAGAGACCCAGTACTTC